The clone carrying this T cell receptor (beta chain) has just a few counts. The antigen remains unidentified. The data originate from a study of T cells after yellow fever vaccination. At the level of the study: Where fractions had low cell numbers, libraries were prepared from them with the SMART-Seq v4 Ultra Low Input RNA kit. Notes on the study in general: Although the secondary response was weaker, it peaked faster, at day 5 versus 15.

This CDR3 is built from 12 residues. Germline CDR1 is DFQATT and CDR2 is SNEGSKA (reference sequence). Trimming took 5 bases from V and 3 from J, leaving 10 bases between them. 5'RACE template switching generated TCR cDNA, adding a universal primer site and UMIs. TCRdb re-called the 5' RACE reads with MiXCR, one entry per CDR3 protein. The data contain hundreds of thousands of distinct CDR3 sequences, 3% to 4.5% of them singletons. The V and J genes are TRBV20-1 and TRBJ2-5; D is possibly TRBD1 (6 bases). The input for sequencing was PBMCs, taken on the day of the yellow fever booster vaccination. The sequence derives from a man between 18 and 29 years old who received the YFV17D yellow fever vaccine. CDR3 loop: CSAQPGEETQYF. In nucleotides, the CDR3 is TGCAGTGCTCAACCAGGGGAAGAGACCCAGTACTTC.